The 27 T cell receptor beta chains listed next were all sequenced from one sample in a study of blood T cell repertoires in COVID-19. The table came from immunoSEQ multiplex PCR; TCRdb's copy has only in-frame clones and leaves some out. This sample yields 210,000 or so clones, of which approximately 85% are seen a single time; approximately 8% belongs to the top ten. The sample comprised peripheral blood. These receptors were collected from a woman aged 50 to 65 with active or convalescent COVID-19.

For the CDR3, the DNA is TGCGCCAGCAGCTTGGACAGCGGACCTTCGGGGACCATATATTTT. This gives the protein CASSLDSGPSGTIYF. V and J are TRBV5-1 and TRBJ1-3; D call uncertain. The CDR3 loop spans 15 amino acids. V was shortened by 0 bases and J by 10 bases, with 17 bases between the two germline ends. Germline CDR1 and CDR2: SGHRS and YFSETQ.

A few counts support this clone. The rearrangement links TRBV19 to TRBJ1-5; 7 positions match TRBD1. V lost 4 bases to trimming and J lost 7 bases; unmatched junction nucleotides: 10. Germline CDR1 reads LNHDA; CDR2 reads SQIVND (reference sequence). CDR3 length equals 15 residues. CDR3 coding DNA: TGTGCCAGTAGTACCCGACAGGGACGGCGGCAGCCCCAGCATTTT. It specifies CASSTRQGRRQPQHF.

V usage is TRBV28 and J usage is TRBJ1-2; D is undetermined. The CDR3 extends over 12 amino acids. Germline V gene lookup returns CDR1 MDHEN and CDR2 SYDVKM. With 10 bases removed from V and 3 bases from J, the gap between germline ends came to 12 bases. The CDR3 here is CATKETDYGYTF. CDR3 nucleotide sequence: TGTGCCACAAAAGAAACAGACTATGGCTACACCTTC.

This chain connects TRBV5-6 to TRBJ1-1, with D possibly being TRBD1 (5 bases). CDR1 is SGHDT and CDR2 is YYEEEE in the germline V gene. Trimming removed 2 bases from V and 3 bases from J, with 8 bases in between. The length of the CDR3 is 13 residues. CDR3: CASSFGGDTEAFF. CDR3 sequence (DNA): TGTGCCAGCAGCTTCGGAGGGGACACTGAAGCTTTCTTT. Looking up the rest from reference TRBV5-6 and TRBJ1-1 gives the full variable domain: DAGVTQSPTHLIKTRGQQVTLRCSPKSGHDTVSWYQQALGQGPQFIFQYYEEEERQRGNFPDRFSGHQFPNYSSELNVNALLLGDSALYLCASSFGGDTEAFFGQGTRLTVV.

This clone was observed a single time. V usage is TRBV29-1 and J usage is TRBJ2-1; 13 bases are shared with TRBD2. V gave up 7 bases and J gave up 4 bases; unmatched junction bases: 4. Germline V lookup: CDR1 SQVTM, CDR2 ANQGSEA. CDR3 size: 14 residues. This CDR3 reads CSARTSGSYNEQFF. Written as DNA, the CDR3 is TGCAGCGCCCGGACTAGCGGGAGTTACAATGAGCAGTTCTTC.

The chain employs TRBV6-5 and TRBJ2-5, with D perhaps TRBD2 (6 bases). There are 15 residues in the CDR3. Trimming took 2 bases from V and 7 from J, leaving 17 bases between them. Germline CDR1 reads MNHEY; CDR2 reads SVGAGI. The CDR3 DNA follows: TGTGCCAGCAGTTACGGCGGGGCCGGGCCGTGGACCCAGTACTTC. This gives the protein CASSYGGAGPWTQYF.

The chain couples TRBV6-5 to TRBJ2-2; 12 nucleotides agree with TRBD1. V trimming: 6 bases; J trimming: 5 bases; junction bases outside the gene matches: 4. The CDR3 runs 15 residues. In germline, CDR1 is MNHEY, CDR2 SVGAGI. CDR3 bases: TGTGCCAGCAGGGGGACAGGGGGCGAAACCGGGGAGCTGTTTTTT. Translated, it gives CASRGTGGETGELFF.

The gene calls are TRBV11-2 and TRBJ2-3; tentatively, D is TRBD2 (5 bases). From germline, CDR1 is SGHAT and CDR2 FQNNGV. V shed 2 bases and J shed 1 base, with 19 bases lying between them. This CDR3 spans 18 amino acids. In nucleotides, the CDR3 is TGTGCCAGCAGCTTACAAGCAGGCAGCGGCTTGGGCACAGATACGCAGTATTTT. Encoded protein: CASSLQAGSGLGTDTQYF. Full variable domain (missing parts from reference TRBV11-2 and TRBJ2-3): EAGVAQSPRYKIIEKRQSVAFWCNPISGHATLYWYQQILGQGPKLLIQFQNNGVVDDSQLPKDRFSAERLKGVDSTLKIQPAKLEDSAVYLCASSLQAGSGLGTDTQYFGPGTRLTVL.

This clone was counted only a few times. The V and J genes are TRBV3-1 (or the pseudogene TRBV3-2) and TRBJ1-5; 10 positions agree with TRBD1. In germline, CDR1 is LGHDT, CDR2 YNNKEL (reference sequence). This CDR3 contains 15 residues. V gave up 1 base and J gave up 6 bases; unmatched junction bases: 3. DNA for the CDR3: TGTGCCAGCAGCCAAGGGGACAGGGGATTTCAGCCCCAGCATTTT. It yields the protein CASSQGDRGFQPQHF.

The genes are TRBV6-5 and TRBJ1-5; 10 bases fit TRBD1. Looked up from germline, CDR1 is MNHEY and CDR2 is SVGAGI. V shed 8 bases, J shed 7 bases, and the junction held 8 bases outside the gene matches. This CDR3 has 14 residues. The CDR3 bases are TGTGCCAGCGATTGGGACAGGGGAGGGCAGCCCCAGCATTTT. This codes for CASDWDRGGQPQHF.

This rearrangement joins TRBV5-5 to TRBJ1-1, with D possibly matching TRBD1 (5 bases). This CDR3 spans 16 amino acids. The V gene's germline CDR1 is SGHKS and CDR2 YYEKEE (reference sequence). With 2 bases removed from V and 1 base from J, the gap between germline ends came to 15 bases. CDR3: CASSLYGTGGNTEAFF. CDR3 nucleotide sequence: TGTGCCAGCAGCTTATATGGGACCGGGGGGAACACTGAAGCTTTCTTT. Together with reference TRBV5-5 and TRBJ1-1, the CDR3 gives the full variable domain: DAGVTQSPTHLIKTRGQQVTLRCSPISGHKSVSWYQQVLGQGPQFIFQYYEKEERGRGNFPDRFSARQFPNYSSELNVNALLLGDSALYLCASSLYGTGGNTEAFFGQGTRLTVV.

The V and J genes are TRBV14 and TRBJ1-2; D is perhaps TRBD1 (5 bases). Germline lookup yields CDR1 SGHDN and CDR2 FVKESK. The V and J ends lost 3 bases and 0 bases respectively, with 5 bases between them. This CDR3 has 13 amino acids. The CDR3 spells CASSQTANYGYTF. Here the CDR3 DNA reads TGTGCCAGCAGCCAGACAGCTAACTATGGCTACACCTTC.

This clone was seen a few times. The chain has TRBV30 and TRBJ2-2, with 10 bases that match TRBD1. CDR1 and CDR2 from the germline V gene are GTSNPN and SVGIG (reference sequence). Unmatched junction bases numbered 7, after V lost 2 bases and J lost 7 bases. This CDR3 has 15 amino acids. The CDR3 bases are TGTGCCTGGAGTTACGCCGGGACAGGGGACGGGGAGCTGTTTTTT. Protein product: CAWSYAGTGDGELFF.

The chain links TRBV19 to TRBJ1-2, with TRBD1 matching 10 bases. The germline V gene encodes CDR1 LNHDA and CDR2 SQIVND (reference sequence). This CDR3 has 15 residues. The V gene end was trimmed by 5 bases and the J gene end by 3 bases; junction bases not matched to a gene: 6. CDR3 bases: TGTGCCAGTAGTCTACGGGACAGGGGCCACTATGGCTACACCTTC. This translates into CASSLRDRGHYGYTF.

This clone was seen only a few times. This rearrangement joins TRBV19 to TRBJ1-5; D is perhaps TRBD1 (5 bases). Looked up from germline, CDR1 is LNHDA and CDR2 is SQIVND (reference sequence). The CDR3 loop spans 13 amino acids. V lost 7 bases and J 4 bases, leaving 11 bases between the germline ends. The CDR3 nucleotides read TGTGCCAGTACCCCTGGACATAATCAGCCCCAGCATTTT. This codes for CASTPGHNQPQHF.

For the CDR3, the DNA is TGTGCCAGCAGCACGGCACAGGGGGCCTACGAGCAGTACTTC. As protein: CASSTAQGAYEQYF. The J gene is TRBJ2-7, the V gene TRBV13, with 8 bases fitting TRBD1. Germline V gene lookup returns CDR1 PRHDT and CDR2 FYEKMQ (reference sequence). The CDR3 length is 14 residues. Germline trimming cut 5 bases from V and 2 bases from J; bases unmatched to any gene: 5.

The rearrangement joins TRBV7-2 to TRBJ1-3; 7 nucleotides match TRBD1. The germline CDR1 and CDR2 sequences are SGHTA and FQGNSA. The CDR3 consists of 17 residues. V trimming: 4 bases; J trimming: 0 bases; junction bases outside the gene matches: 9. The CDR3 here is CASSWTGTASSGNTIYF. CDR3 nucleotides: TGTGCCAGCAGCTGGACCGGGACAGCCAGCTCTGGAAACACCATATATTTT.

This sequence joins TRBV27 and TRBJ1-5; unclear D gene. Germline V gene lookup returns CDR1 MNHEY and CDR2 SMNVEV (reference sequence). The CDR3 is made up of 15 amino acids. Trimming stripped 1 base from V and 3 bases from J, with 10 bases between. CDR3 residues: CASSLLALNNQPQHF. The DNA for the CDR3 is TGTGCCAGCAGTTTATTGGCCCTTAACAATCAGCCCCAGCATTTT.

The J gene is TRBJ2-7, the V gene TRBV14; 10 bases are a match to TRBD2. V dropped 3 bases and J dropped 5; count of bases not matched to a gene: 16. This CDR3 is 18 amino acids long. Germline CDR1 SGHDN, CDR2 FVKESK. CDR3 in amino acids: CASSHRTSGAPRVHEQYV. The CDR3 nucleotides are TGTGCCAGCAGCCACAGAACTAGCGGGGCCCCTAGGGTCCACGAGCAGTACGTC.

A few counts support this clone. V usage is TRBV24-1 and J usage is TRBJ1-1, with 10 positions matching TRBD1. CDR3 length equals 14 residues. Germline V gene sequence: CDR1 KGHDR, CDR2 SFDVKD. After removal of 2 bases from V and 6 bases from J, the junction contained 2 bases not matched to a gene. In DNA, the CDR3 is TGTGCCACCAGTGATTCCGGACAGGGGGCTGAAGCTTTCTTT. Translation: CATSDSGQGAEAFF.

Written as DNA, the CDR3 is TGTGCCAGCACCCCCCTGGACAGGGTGATTGAAAAACTGTTTTTT. Encoded protein: CASTPLDRVIEKLFF. The V call is TRBV28, the J call TRBJ1-4; the match to TRBD1 covers 8 bases. Trimming at V came to 7 bases and at J to 7 bases, leaving 11 bases not matched to a gene. The germline V gene has CDR1 MDHEN and CDR2 SYDVKM. CDR3 length equals 15 residues.

The chain couples TRBV13 to TRBJ2-7; no clear D gene. CDR1 is PRHDT, CDR2 FYEKMQ, per germline (reference sequence). The V end lost 5 bases, the J end lost 6 bases, and 14 bases lay between the germline ends. This CDR3 has 13 amino acids. As DNA, the CDR3 is TGTGCCAGCAGCCCCCATAATGGGCGCGAGCAGTACGTC. It translates to CASSPHNGREQYV.

This clone has a single count. The chain has TRBV5-1 and TRBJ2-1; 9 bases line up with TRBD2. The CDR3 sequence is 14 residues long. Germline V gene lookup returns CDR1 SGHRS and CDR2 YFSETQ. The V gene end was trimmed by 0 bases and the J gene end by 10 bases; junction bases not matched to a gene: 5. The CDR3: CASSLDGTSNEQFF. DNA for the CDR3: TGCGCCAGCAGCTTGGATGGGACTAGCAACGAGCAGTTCTTC.

The chain carries TRBV24-1 and TRBJ2-1; maybe TRBD2 (7 bases). Germline CDR1 reads KGHDR; CDR2 reads SFDVKD. Trimming took 1 base from V and 3 from J, leaving 12 bases between them. The CDR3 extends over 16 amino acids. CDR3 sequence: CATSDFGGGGYNEQFF. CDR3 nucleotide sequence: TGTGCCACCAGTGATTTCGGGGGAGGGGGCTACAATGAGCAGTTCTTC.

The V gene is TRBV15, the J gene TRBJ2-3; 16 nucleotides agree with TRBD2. Per germline, CDR1 LNHNV and CDR2 YYDKDF (reference sequence). The CDR3 loop spans 16 amino acids. V shed 7 bases, J shed 9 bases, and the junction held 10 bases outside the gene matches. CDR3 DNA sequence: TGTGCCACCAAGCCGGGACTAGCGGGGGGGGCGGGAACGCAGTATTTT. It translates to CATKPGLAGGAGTQYF.

This chain joins TRBV7-9 and TRBJ2-7, with TRBD1 matching over 10 bases. V was pared by 3 bases and J by 4 bases, with 9 bases of the junction left unmatched. The CDR3 has 16 amino acids. The germline V gene encodes CDR1 SEHNR and CDR2 FQNEAQ (reference sequence). CDR3 nucleotide sequence: TGTGCCAGCAGCTTCACCTCCGGGACAGGGGCATACGAGCAGTACTTC. As protein: CASSFTSGTGAYEQYF.

The gene calls are TRBV27 and TRBJ2-5, with D uncertain. The germline V gene has CDR1 MNHEY and CDR2 SMNVEV (reference sequence). There are 14 residues in the CDR3. The ends were cut back, 6 bases at V and 5 bases at J, with 16 bases in the middle. The CDR3 DNA sequence: TGTGCCAGCAGCTCCCATCTGGAGTATGAGACCCAGTACTTC. Its protein product is CASSSHLEYETQYF.